Described below is a single T cell receptor beta chain sequence and its context. The sample comes from a study of blood T cell repertoires in COVID-19. The overall study: The United States, Italy and Spain provided the acute and convalescent COVID-19 samples. PBMCs, B-cell-depleted T cells, or T cells provided the cDNA or gDNA that made up the material.

Per the original methods: From reference gene primer amplification, estimates of nucleated cell counts were derived. The method was immunoSEQ multiplex PCR; TCRdb's version includes in-frame clones alone and lacks a portion of them. The DNA gave D and trimming, while V, J and clone size come from that table. The sample holds about 380,000 clones; more than 65% are singletons and the top ten take more than 0.95%. The CDR3 covers 14 residues. V lost 1 base and J lost 5, with 12 bases in between. In germline, CDR1 is SGHNT, CDR2 YYREEE (reference sequence). The sample consisted of peripheral blood. This sequence was found in a human donor with acute or convalescent COVID-19. The donor label of this sample is uncertain. This chain joins TRBV5-4 and TRBJ1-1; D is perhaps TRBD1 (5 bases). As DNA, the CDR3 is TGTGCCAGCAGCTTGAATCAGGGTCAGACTGAAGCTTTCTTT. This gives the protein CASSLNQGQTEAFF.